Below are 19 T cell receptor beta chains sequenced from a single sample in a study of cytomegalovirus exposure and HLA in healthy donors (dated by TCRdb to 2016 to 2017). Receptor libraries were prepared by the immunoSEQ multiplex PCR assay. The clones in this table, taken by TCRdb from immuneACCESS, are in-frame only. Not every clone is retained; where verified, under half of the shortfall comes from an unresolved V gene, and the cause of the rest is unknown. The sample records 150,000 to 200,000 clones, roughly 84% of which are singletons. The ten largest clonotypes hold 10% of the sample. Specimen: PBMCs. Every receptor here comes from a young man in good health and CMV-seropositive.

Written as DNA, the CDR3 is TGTGCCAGCAGCCAAGCCGGGACAGAGAGTAACTATGGCTACACCTTC. Translation gives CASSQAGTESNYGYTF. The chain is built from TRBV2 and TRBJ1-2, with TRBD1 matching over 7 bases. CDR1 SNHLY and CDR2 FYNNEI come from the germline V gene. The CDR3 spans 16 residues. The J segment lost 1 base and the V segment lost 6 bases, leaving 11 bases of the junction unmatched.

This clone was counted once. CDR3 sequence (DNA): TGTGCCAGCAGCCCCGACAGGGGGGGGACTAGCACAGATACGCAGTATTTT. This codes for CASSPDRGGTSTDTQYF. The rearrangement links TRBV11-2 to TRBJ2-3; 9 positions agree with TRBD1. CDR3 length: 17 residues. Germline V gene lookup returns CDR1 SGHAT and CDR2 FQNNGV. The V segment lost 5 bases and the J segment 0 bases; nucleotides outside the gene matches: 9.

This chain joins TRBV27 and TRBJ2-5; D might be TRBD2 (6 bases). This CDR3 region has 15 residues. Germline CDR1 is MNHEY and CDR2 is SMNVEV (reference sequence). Trimming cost V 5 bases and J 1 base, with 14 bases left between them. The DNA for the CDR3 is TGTGCCAGCAGTATAATGGGGGGTCCCCAAGAGACCCAGTACTTC. Its translation: CASSIMGGPQETQYF.

This clone appeared a single time. V is TRBV28 and J is TRBJ1-5, with 7 bases lining up with TRBD1. Germline loops: CDR1 MDHEN, CDR2 SYDVKM. V shed 4 bases and J 0 bases; nucleotides not matched to a gene: 3. This CDR3 spans 15 amino acids. This chain's CDR3 is CASSSGTDSNQPQHF. CDR3 DNA: TGTGCCAGCAGTTCCGGGACAGATAGCAATCAGCCCCAGCATTTT.

The chain couples TRBV7-9 to TRBJ2-3; perhaps TRBD2 as D (5 bases). The length of the CDR3 is 15 residues. V gave up 5 bases and J gave up 5 bases, with 17 bases separating them. Germline V CDR1 and CDR2: SEHNR, FQNEAQ (reference sequence). The CDR3 reads CASSPPGLAGDTQYF. In nucleotides, the CDR3 is TGTGCCAGCAGCCCCCCCGGGCTAGCCGGAGATACGCAGTATTTT.

The gene calls are TRBV28 and TRBJ2-2; D may be TRBD1 (7 bases). Germline CDR1 is MDHEN and CDR2 is SYDVKM. There are 16 residues in the CDR3. The ends were cut back, 6 bases at V and 0 bases at J, with 14 bases in the middle. CDR3 residues: CASSRIRGANTGELFF. The DNA for the CDR3 is TGTGCCAGCAGCCGAATCAGGGGGGCGAACACCGGGGAGCTGTTTTTT.

The CDR3 here is CASSQDGIRRGSYNEQFF. DNA for the CDR3: TGTGCCAGCAGCCAAGATGGTATCAGACGGGGTTCCTACAATGAGCAGTTCTTC. This chain uses TRBV14 with TRBJ2-1; D may be TRBD2 (5 bases). The V end lost 0 bases, the J end lost 1 base, and 16 bases lay between the germline ends. This CDR3 has 18 amino acids. Germline V gene sequence: CDR1 SGHDN, CDR2 FVKESK.

The rearrangement uses TRBV6-5 and TRBJ1-2; 10 bases agree with TRBD1. With 6 bases clipped from V and 7 bases from J, the junction kept 8 bases outside the gene matches. The CDR3 sequence is 14 residues long. Germline CDR1 is MNHEY and CDR2 is SVGAGI. CDR3 nucleotide sequence: TGTGCCAGCAGCATTACGGGACAGGGGATTGGCTACACCTTC. Translated: CASSITGQGIGYTF.

The genes are TRBV11-1 and TRBJ1-1, with a weak D call TRBD1 (5 bases). CDR1 and CDR2 (germline): SGHAT, FQDESV (reference sequence). V lost 9 bases to trimming and J lost 2 bases, with 13 bases between them. CDR3 size: 13 residues. The CDR3 sequence: CASGPGPNTEAFF. CDR3 sequence (DNA): TGTGCCAGTGGCCCAGGGCCCAACACTGAAGCTTTCTTT.

This sequence joins TRBV27 and TRBJ2-7; weak D call: TRBD2 (6 bases). CDR3 length: 17 amino acids. CDR1 is MNHEY, CDR2 SMNVEV, per germline (reference sequence). V lost 2 bases, J lost 6 bases, and 23 bases lay in between. The CDR3 region is CASSLGPRDLTRREQYF. For the CDR3, the DNA is TGTGCCAGCAGTTTAGGTCCCCGGGACCTGACTAGGCGCGAGCAGTACTTC.

The rearrangement links TRBV5-1 to TRBJ2-1; TRBD2 aligns across 10 bases. Germline V CDR1 and CDR2: SGHRS, YFSETQ. The CDR3 extends over 18 amino acids. Trimming took 0 bases from V and 0 from J; bases not matched to a gene: 6. CDR3 nucleotide sequence: TGCGCCAGCAGCTTGGAGCTAGCGGGGGCCAACTCCTACAATGAGCAGTTCTTC. This translates into CASSLELAGANSYNEQFF.

This clone was picked up a small number of times. The CDR3 sequence: CASSQGYRPNQPQHF. Here the CDR3 DNA reads TGTGCCAGCAGCCAGGGGTACAGACCCAATCAGCCCCAGCATTTT. V usage is TRBV5-6 and J usage is TRBJ1-5, with a possible D match to TRBD1 (6 bases). The V gene lost 4 bases and the J gene lost 3 bases, with 14 bases spanning the gap. The germline V gene encodes CDR1 SGHDT and CDR2 YYEEEE. CDR3 length equals 15 residues.

The CDR3: CAISLGDRETDTQYF. The DNA of the CDR3 is TGTGCCATCAGCCTCGGAGATAGAGAAACAGATACGCAGTATTTT. V and J are TRBV10-3 and TRBJ2-3; D remains ambiguous. This CDR3 spans 15 amino acids. Germline V gene sequence: CDR1 ENHRY, CDR2 SYGVKD. Trimming cost V 6 bases and J 3 bases, with 16 bases left between them.

The chain is built from TRBV30 and TRBJ2-7, with 11 bases fitting TRBD1. CDR1 is GTSNPN, CDR2 SVGIG, per germline (reference sequence). V was clipped by 1 base and J by 4 bases; unmatched bases: 9. The CDR3 has 16 residues. The CDR3 nucleotides read TGTGCCTGGAGTGCCAAGCCGGGACAGGGGGGTTACGAGCAGTACTTC. It encodes CAWSAKPGQGGYEQYF.

This sequence joins TRBV7-2 and TRBJ2-5; 9 bases agree with TRBD2. Germline trimming cut 3 bases from V and 4 bases from J; bases unmatched to any gene: 3. The CDR3 totals 14 residues. The germline gives CDR1 SGHTA, CDR2 FQGNSA. This CDR3 is CASSLDSGGETQYF. The CDR3 DNA reads TGTGCCAGCAGCTTGGATAGCGGGGGAGAGACCCAGTACTTC. Based on the CDR3 plus reference TRBV7-2 and TRBJ2-5, the full variable domain is GAGVSQSPSNKVTEKGKDVELRCDPISGHTALYWYRQSLGQGLEFLIYFQGNSAPDKSGLPSDRFSAERTGGSVSTLTIQRTQQEDSAVYLCASSLDSGGETQYFGPGTRLLVL.

V usage is TRBV30 and J usage is TRBJ2-2, with D perhaps matching TRBD1 (6 bases). This CDR3 is built from 14 residues. In germline, CDR1 is GTSNPN, CDR2 SVGIG (reference sequence). The V gene lost 5 bases and the J gene lost 3 bases, with 13 bases spanning the gap. The CDR3 loop is CAWEQGYDTGELFF. Here the CDR3 DNA reads TGTGCCTGGGAACAGGGATACGACACCGGGGAGCTGTTTTTT. Using reference TRBV30 and TRBJ2-2 for the parts outside the CDR3, the full variable domain is SQTIHQWPATLVQPVGSPLSLECTVEGTSNPNLYWYRQAAGRGLQLLFYSVGIGQISSEVPQNLSASRPQDRQFILSSKKLLLSDSGFYLCAWEQGYDTGELFFGEGSRLTVL.

This clone was found once. The chain combines TRBV4-3 with TRBJ2-1; TRBD2 matches at 8 bases. With V trimmed by 0 bases and J by 9 bases, 10 bases remained unmatched. The CDR3 runs 16 residues. Germline lookup yields CDR1 LGHNA and CDR2 YSLEER. The DNA of the CDR3 is TGCGCCAGCAGCCAAGATATCGCGGGGGGCGAGGGTGAGCAGTTCTTC. Encoded protein: CASSQDIAGGEGEQFF.

This chain joins TRBV7-8 and TRBJ1-1; D possibly corresponds to TRBD1 (6 bases). CDR1 and CDR2 from the germline V gene are SGHVS and FQNEAQ. V was shortened by 5 bases and J by 3 bases, with 10 bases between the two germline ends. The CDR3 consists of 13 residues. This CDR3 is CASSRQEDTEAFF. The CDR3 bases are TGTGCCAGCAGCCGACAGGAGGACACTGAAGCTTTCTTT.

V is TRBV28 and J is TRBJ2-3, with D maybe TRBD2 (5 bases). The CDR3 runs 15 residues. Germline V gene data show CDR1 as MDHEN and CDR2 as SYDVKM. The V end was cut by 4 bases, the J end by 1 base, with 12 bases between. CDR3 protein: CASSWAGLRTDTQYF. CDR3 sequence (DNA): TGTGCCAGCAGTTGGGCGGGTCTTCGCACAGATACGCAGTATTTT. The full variable domain, in which reference TRBV28 and TRBJ2-3 provide the parts outside the CDR3, is DVKVTQSSRYLVKRTGEKVFLECVQDMDHENMFWYRQDPGLGLRLIYFSYDVKMKEKGDIPEGYSVSREKKERFSLILESASTNQTSMYLCASSWAGLRTDTQYFGPGTRLTVL.